This T cell receptor (beta chain) was observed in a study of T cell repertoires in cytomegalovirus infection. Whole-study context: Use of recently identified HLA-C-restricted and well-studied HLA-B-restricted CMV epitopes was part of the study.

TCRdb recomputed calls from the reads with MiXCR, one row per CDR3 protein. The sample lists 830,000 or so distinct CDR3 sequences, approximately 29% occurring once. V was clipped by 9 bases and J by 9 bases; unmatched bases: 14. The CDR3 consists of 15 residues. Germline loops: CDR1 MNHEY, CDR2 SMNVEV (reference sequence). This clonotype was seen a handful of times. Antigen unknown. The sequence was collected from a human donor in good health (CMV status not recorded). Some clones in this sample may be carry-over from other donors' samples. The material sequenced was cultured CD8+ T cells from PBMCs, taken from culture after CMV antigen stimulation. This chain uses TRBV27 with TRBJ2-1, with TRBD2 identical over 10 bases. Here the CDR3 DNA reads TGTGCCAGTTCGCAAGCGGGGGGGTTCCGGGGTGAGCAGTTCTTC. As protein: CASSQAGGFRGEQFF.